The next 25 T cell receptor beta chains were all read from a single sample in a study of vaccination and CD4 T cells after COVID-19. No antigens are known for them. Sequenced with the Oncomine TCR Beta short-read assay was DNA taken from cultured CD4+ T cells. TCRdb independently ran MiXCR on the PCR reads; one entry per CDR3 protein. In the table there are 7,500 or so distinct CDR3 sequences, less than 70% of which are singletons. Documented treatment: roughly 10-day PBMC culture with coronavirus spike peptide pools or control peptides (ViraFEST assay). The sequences come from cultured CD4+ T cells from blood, collected after SARS-CoV-2 vaccination. Receptor source: a human donor with COVID-19.

This clonotype has a handful of counts. The chain uses TRBV24-1 and TRBJ1-5; D is ambiguous. Trimming took 9 bases from V and 0 from J, leaving 8 bases between them. The V gene's germline CDR1 is KGHDR and CDR2 SFDVKD. The CDR3 length is 13 residues. In DNA form, the CDR3 reads TGTGCCACCGCAAAAAATAGCAATCAGCCCCAGCATTTT. Encoded protein: CATAKNSNQPQHF.

The V call is TRBV20-1, the J call TRBJ2-7, with a tentative D call TRBD1 (5 bases). V was trimmed by 5 bases and J by 5 bases, leaving 13 bases between them. Germline CDR1 and CDR2: DFQATT and SNEGSKA (reference sequence). The CDR3 covers 12 residues. The CDR3: CSAGQTEHEQYF. The CDR3 DNA reads TGCAGTGCTGGGCAGACAGAACACGAGCAGTACTTC.

The V call is TRBV5-3, the J call TRBJ2-1; TRBD2 agrees at 7 bases. TRBV5-3 qualifies as an ORF whose function is uncertain. V lost 2 bases and J lost 2; bases outside the gene matches: 7. The CDR3 spans 16 residues. DNA for the CDR3: TGTGCCAGAAGCTTCCTGTGGGACTATACCTACAATGAGCAGTTCTTC. Protein: CARSFLWDYTYNEQFF.

This chain joins TRBV6-1 and TRBJ1-2, with 7 nucleotides matching TRBD1. CDR3 size: 14 residues. Germline CDR1 and CDR2: MNHNS and SASEGT. The ends lost 5 bases at V and 6 bases at J; junction bases unmatched: 9. The CDR3 loop reads CASSRQGSSDGYTF. CDR3 nucleotides: TGTGCCAGCAGTCGACAGGGTAGTTCGGATGGCTACACCTTC.

V usage is TRBV6-1 and J usage is TRBJ1-1; 7 bases are a match to TRBD1. CDR3 length: 13 amino acids. V dropped 6 bases and J dropped 4; count of bases not matched to a gene: 5. Per the germline V gene, CDR1 is MNHNS and CDR2 is SASEGT. The CDR3 region has the DNA TGTGCCAGCAGAGACAGGGCGGTCACTGAAGCTTTCTTT. Protein: CASRDRAVTEAFF.

The DNA for the CDR3 is TGTGCCAGCAGCTTGGACAGGGCGGACTATGGCTACACCTTC. Protein product: CASSLDRADYGYTF. This sequence joins TRBV7-2 and TRBJ1-2; 8 nucleotides align to TRBD1. CDR3 length: 14 amino acids. CDR1 and CDR2 from the germline V gene are SGHTA and FQGNSA. Losses at the gene ends were 3 bases for V and 3 bases for J; bases not matched to a gene: 3.

The V call is TRBV20-1, the J call TRBJ1-1; no firm D call. The CDR3 runs to 15 residues. The germline CDR1 and CDR2 sequences are DFQATT and SNEGSKA (reference sequence). V was cut by 2 bases and J by 4 bases, with 17 bases left in between. The CDR3 here is CSARSTRKGVTEAFF. In nucleotides, the CDR3 is TGCAGTGCTAGATCGACGCGTAAGGGAGTCACTGAAGCTTTCTTT.

The chain combines TRBV10-3 with TRBJ2-5, with D perhaps being TRBD1 or TRBD2 (6 bases each). Germline assignment: CDR1 ENHRY and CDR2 SYGVKD. Trimming shortened V by 7 bases and J by 5 bases, and 17 bases separated the two germline ends. The CDR3 is 14 residues long. For the CDR3, the DNA is TGTGCCATCAAAGGGGGGCCGAGAAGGGAGACCCAGTACTTC. Its translation: CAIKGGPRRETQYF.

The chain couples TRBV5-4 to TRBJ1-1; 8 bases are shared with TRBD1. Unmatched junction bases numbered 3, after V lost 0 bases and J lost 8 bases. CDR1 is SGHNT and CDR2 is YYREEE in the germline V gene (reference sequence). The CDR3 runs to 13 residues. The CDR3 coding sequence is TGTGCCAGCAGCTTGGGGGGGACAGGAGAAGCTTTCTTT. Its protein product is CASSLGGTGEAFF.

The gene calls are TRBV19 and TRBJ1-2, with D maybe TRBD1 (5 bases). Germline loops: CDR1 LNHDA, CDR2 SQIVND (reference sequence). CDR3 length: 13 amino acids. Deletions cut 5 bases from V and 4 bases from J, with 11 bases between. This CDR3 is CASSLQEFYGYTF. DNA for the CDR3: TGTGCCAGTAGTCTACAGGAGTTCTATGGCTACACCTTC.

This chain joins TRBV20-1 and TRBJ1-5; D remains ambiguous. With 5 bases removed from V and 3 bases from J, the gap between germline ends came to 17 bases. Germline V gene lookup returns CDR1 DFQATT and CDR2 SNEGSKA (reference sequence). The CDR3 loop spans 15 amino acids. CDR3 protein: CSASATTLDNQPQHF. CDR3 nucleotide sequence: TGCAGTGCTTCCGCGACAACCCTGGACAATCAGCCCCAGCATTTT.

J is TRBJ2-7 and V is TRBV7-2, with 11 bases identical to TRBD1. The CDR3 covers 15 residues. CDR1 and CDR2 (germline): SGHTA, FQGNSA. Germline trimming cut 6 bases from V and 3 bases from J; bases unmatched to any gene: 7. CDR3 in amino acids: CASRRGTGGIYEQYF. The DNA for the CDR3 is TGTGCCAGCAGACGCGGGACAGGGGGTATCTACGAGCAGTACTTC.

The V gene is TRBV30, the J gene TRBJ1-5; no clear D gene. With 1 base removed from V and 7 bases from J, the gap between germline ends came to 14 bases. The CDR3 runs 14 residues. CDR1 GTSNPN and CDR2 SVGIG come from the germline V gene (reference sequence). The CDR3 region is CAWSGASGSQPQHF. The CDR3 DNA sequence: TGTGCCTGGAGTGGGGCGTCCGGTTCCCAGCCCCAGCATTTT. Based on the CDR3 plus reference TRBV30 and TRBJ1-5, the full variable domain is SQTIHQWPATLVQPVGSPLSLECTVEGTSNPNLYWYRQAAGRGLQLLFYSVGIGQISSEVPQNLSASRPQDRQFILSSKKLLLSDSGFYLCAWSGASGSQPQHFGDGTRLSIL.

In this sample, this clonotype turned up a few times. The chain is built from TRBV4-3 and TRBJ2-7, with 9 bases matching TRBD2. This CDR3 has 15 residues. Germline assignment: CDR1 LGHNA and CDR2 YSLEER. V was pared by 2 bases and J by 4 bases, with 6 bases of the junction left unmatched. CDR3 loop: CASSQTGLATYEQYF. CDR3 DNA: TGCGCCAGCAGCCAAACGGGACTAGCCACATACGAGCAGTACTTC.

CDR3 nucleotide sequence: TGTGCCAGCAGCCTGCAGTTGAACAATCAGCCCCAGCATTTT. Amino acids: CASSLQLNNQPQHF. The rearrangement uses TRBV4-2 and TRBJ1-5; D unresolved. The CDR3 is 14 amino acids. CDR1 LGHNA and CDR2 YNFKEQ come from the germline V gene. V was clipped by 4 bases and J by 3 bases, with 10 bases between them.

The chain uses TRBV19 and TRBJ2-7; no reliable D call. Germline values: CDR1 LNHDA, CDR2 SQIVND (reference sequence). V was shortened by 1 base and J by 2 bases, with 12 bases between the two germline ends. CDR3 length equals 15 residues. As DNA, the CDR3 is TGTGCCAGTAGTATAGCCAGCAAAGGGACCTACGAGCAGTACTTC. This translates into CASSIASKGTYEQYF.

This chain uses TRBV5-4 with TRBJ1-2; 8 positions agree with TRBD1. Losses at the gene ends were 4 bases for V and 8 bases for J; bases not matched to a gene: 16. CDR1 is SGHNT, CDR2 YYREEE, per germline (reference sequence). The CDR3 sequence is 16 residues long. The CDR3: CASSPQDRVGGGGYTF. In DNA, the CDR3 is TGTGCCAGCAGCCCCCAGGACAGGGTGGGAGGCGGAGGCTACACCTTC.

This rearrangement joins TRBV27 to TRBJ1-5; 9 bases align to TRBD1. Germline CDR1 and CDR2: MNHEY and SMNVEV (reference sequence). With 6 bases clipped from V and 7 bases from J, the junction kept 13 bases outside the gene matches. The CDR3 contains 16 residues. The CDR3 DNA is TGTGCCAGCAGCGGTACACAGGGGGCTTTCCCACAGCCCCAGCATTTT. It yields the protein CASSGTQGAFPQPQHF.

This chain uses TRBV15 with TRBJ2-3; perhaps TRBD2 as D (5 bases). The germline V gene has CDR1 LNHNV and CDR2 YYDKDF (reference sequence). The ends were cut back, 0 bases at V and 4 bases at J, with 14 bases in the middle. This CDR3 has 16 residues. CDR3 sequence reads: CATSRDDGGWADTQYF. The DNA of the CDR3 is TGTGCCACCAGCAGAGATGATGGCGGGTGGGCAGATACGCAGTATTTT.

The rearrangement joins TRBV6-1 to TRBJ1-6, with a tentative D call TRBD1 (5 bases). Looked up from germline, CDR1 is MNHNS and CDR2 is SASEGT. This CDR3 contains 13 residues. Trimming pared 6 bases from V and 13 bases from J, leaving 16 bases between. The CDR3 nucleotides are TGTGCCAGCAGGCCGGGACCCTCATTGCCCCTCCACTTT. Translating gives CASRPGPSLPLHF.

A word on this clonotype: Germline is not matched at one junction end, which may reflect a read error. The chain is built from TRBV7-7 and TRBJ2-5; 9 bases align to TRBD2. Germline CDR1 and CDR2: SSHAT and FNYEAQ (reference sequence). The CDR3 is 15 amino acids. CDR3 in amino acids: CASSLQGSGGETQYF. The CDR3 DNA is TGTGCTAGCAGCTTACAGGGTAGCGGGGGAGAGACCCAGTACTTC.

The genes are TRBV7-2 and TRBJ2-1, with 9 positions matching TRBD2. Germline V gene lookup returns CDR1 SGHTA and CDR2 FQGNSA. Trimming took 3 bases from V and 9 from J; bases not matched to a gene: 3. CDR3 length: 13 residues. The CDR3 sequence is CASSLRGGFEQFF. The CDR3 DNA is TGTGCCAGCAGCTTGCGGGGGGGCTTTGAGCAGTTCTTC.

The rearrangement joins TRBV19 to TRBJ2-5; perhaps TRBD1 as D (7 bases). Germline V gene sequence: CDR1 LNHDA, CDR2 SQIVND (reference sequence). The CDR3 has 15 residues. Trimming left V 5 bases short and J 4 bases short, with 17 bases between. In DNA form, the CDR3 reads TGTGCCAGTAGTGAGACAGGGAGGAGAATAGAGACCCAGTACTTC. Translating it yields CASSETGRRIETQYF.

This clonotype was observed once. The genes are TRBV7-3 and TRBJ2-1, with D possibly matching TRBD2 (5 bases). CDR1 and CDR2 (germline): SGHTA, FQGTGA. Between the trimmed V and J ends, which lost 1 base and 7 bases, there was a span of 5 bases. The CDR3 loop spans 12 amino acids. The CDR3 DNA reads TGTGCCAGCAGCTTAAGAGGGAATGAGCAGTTCTTC. It codes for CASSLRGNEQFF.

The chain employs TRBV6-2 or TRBV6-3 and TRBJ2-4; D could derive from TRBD1 or TRBD2 (6 bases each). Germline-derived CDR1 and CDR2 are MNHEY and SVGEGT. The length of the CDR3 is 15 residues. V lost 4 bases and J lost 0, with 10 bases in between. CDR3 residues: CASSWGAVAKNIQYF. The DNA for the CDR3 is TGTGCCAGCAGTTGGGGGGCAGTAGCCAAAAACATTCAGTACTTC.